One and the same sample provided the 24 T cell receptor beta chains below, sequenced in a study of blood T cell repertoires in COVID-19. Profiled with immunoSEQ multiplex PCR; TCRdb holds only in-frame clones, not every one. Of roughly 300,000 clones listed, 90% to 95% are singletons. The source material was peripheral blood. These receptors came from a woman aged 25-40 years with COVID-19, enrolled during active disease.

The CDR3 bases are TGTGCCAGCAGCTTAGCGGCGAGCGACAGGTCCTACGAGCAGTACTTC. The encoded protein is CASSLAASDRSYEQYF. The rearrangement uses TRBV11-2 and TRBJ2-7; tentative D call: TRBD1 (6 bases). Germline loops: CDR1 SGHAT, CDR2 FQNNGV. Deletions cut 1 base from V and 1 base from J, with 14 bases between. The CDR3 has 16 residues.

The chain joins TRBV19 to TRBJ1-5; D may be TRBD1 (5 bases). Trimming removed 5 bases at V and 1 base at J, with 15 bases between. CDR3 length: 16 amino acids. Germline assignment: CDR1 LNHDA and CDR2 SQIVND (reference sequence). The CDR3 loop is CASSHFQGRSNQPQHF. The CDR3 DNA reads as TGTGCCAGTAGTCATTTTCAGGGCAGGAGCAATCAGCCCCAGCATTTT.

This sequence joins TRBV19 and TRBJ1-3, with TRBD1 matching 7 bases. There are 15 residues in the CDR3. J was trimmed by 4 bases and V by 6 bases; bases with no gene match: 9. Per the germline V gene, CDR1 is LNHDA and CDR2 is SQIVND (reference sequence). The CDR3 sequence: CASSETGQQGNTIYF. The CDR3 DNA sequence: TGTGCCAGTAGCGAAACGGGACAGCAAGGAAACACCATATATTTT.

J is TRBJ2-7 and V is TRBV28; 13 nucleotides match TRBD2. The CDR3 totals 15 residues. V dropped 7 bases and J dropped 2; count of bases not matched to a gene: 5. Germline CDR1 MDHEN, CDR2 SYDVKM. CDR3 residues: CASTLGLAGTYEQYF. The CDR3 DNA follows: TGTGCCAGCACCTTGGGACTAGCGGGGACCTACGAGCAGTACTTC.

V gene TRBV9 combines with J gene TRBJ1-1; 9 bases are a match to TRBD1. V dropped 0 bases and J dropped 7; count of bases not matched to a gene: 10. CDR3 size: 16 residues. Germline assignment: CDR1 SGDLS and CDR2 YYNGEE. The CDR3 sequence is CASSVGPRTGVSEAFF. The CDR3 DNA is TGTGCCAGCAGCGTAGGCCCCAGGACAGGGGTAAGTGAAGCTTTCTTT.

The chain recombines TRBV6-6 with TRBJ1-2; 10 bases align to TRBD1. Trimming cost V 6 bases and J 5 bases; bases outside gene matches: 9. CDR3 size: 15 residues. CDR1 MNHNY and CDR2 SVGAGI come from the germline V gene (reference sequence). The CDR3 is CASRIGTGESYGYTF. CDR3 sequence (DNA): TGTGCCAGCAGAATCGGGACAGGGGAAAGTTATGGCTACACCTTC.

This chain joins TRBV7-3 and TRBJ2-3; D not resolved. Germline V gene lookup returns CDR1 SGHTA and CDR2 FQGTGA. The ends were cut back, 3 bases at V and 1 base at J, with 5 bases in the middle. The CDR3 loop spans 13 amino acids. The CDR3 DNA reads TGTGCCAGCAGCTTGAGTCGCACAGATACGCAGTATTTT. It is translated as CASSLSRTDTQYF. The entire variable domain, with the rest obtained from reference TRBV7-3 and TRBJ2-3, is as follows: GAGVSQTPSNKVTEKGKYVELRCDPISGHTALYWYRQSLGQGPEFLIYFQGTGAADDSGLPNDRFFAVRPEGSVSTLKIQRTERGDSAVYLCASSLSRTDTQYFGPGTRLTVL.

This chain uses TRBV6-5 with TRBJ2-3; 10 positions match TRBD2. Germline CDR1 reads MNHEY; CDR2 reads SVGAGI. V shed 5 bases, J shed 6 bases, and the junction held 8 bases outside the gene matches. This CDR3 contains 15 residues. Here the CDR3 DNA reads TGTGCCAGCAGTCGCACTAGCGGGGTAGGGGATACGCAGTATTTT. Protein: CASSRTSGVGDTQYF.

The chain links TRBV27 to TRBJ2-7; TRBD1 matches at 8 bases. The CDR3 loop spans 14 amino acids. The trim removed 5 bases at V and 2 bases at J, leaving 5 bases unmatched. Germline V CDR1 and CDR2: MNHEY, SMNVEV (reference sequence). The CDR3, as DNA: TGTGCCAGCAGTAGGGACAGGAGTGCCTACGAGCAGTACTTC. This translates into CASSRDRSAYEQYF.

The V and J genes are TRBV11-1 and TRBJ2-3; 8 bases fit TRBD1. Germline V gene data show CDR1 as SGHAT and CDR2 as FQDESV (reference sequence). The CDR3 contains 16 residues. V lost 4 bases, J lost 4 bases, and 10 bases stayed unmatched. CDR3 DNA: TGTGCCAGCAGCTCGAAGGACAGGGTCGGGGCAGATACGCAGTATTTT. This codes for CASSSKDRVGADTQYF.

The chain combines TRBV10-3 with TRBJ2-7, with 7 positions matching TRBD1. This CDR3 has 14 residues. J was trimmed by 3 bases and V by 7 bases; bases with no gene match: 9. Per the germline V gene, CDR1 is ENHRY and CDR2 is SYGVKD. The DNA for the CDR3 is TGTGCCATCAAAGGACAGGAATTGGGCTACGAGCAGTACTTC. Protein sequence: CAIKGQELGYEQYF.

V gene TRBV19 combines with J gene TRBJ2-1; TRBD2 matches at 12 bases. The V and J ends lost 0 bases and 7 bases, in that order; junction bases with no gene match: 7. This CDR3 spans 17 amino acids. Germline CDR1 and CDR2: LNHDA and SQIVND (reference sequence). In DNA form, the CDR3 reads TGTGCCAGTAGTATAGAGGCTAGCGGGAGGGTAAATAATGAGCAGTTCTTC. This codes for CASSIEASGRVNNEQFF.

This chain connects TRBV27 to TRBJ1-2; 8 nucleotides match TRBD1. The CDR3 covers 14 residues. CDR1 and CDR2 (germline): MNHEY, SMNVEV (reference sequence). Trimming took 2 bases from V and 6 from J; bases not matched to a gene: 5. CDR3 nucleotides: TGTGCCAGCAGTTTAACAGGGGGTTTTCATGGCTACACCTTC. Amino acids: CASSLTGGFHGYTF.

The chain has TRBV2 and TRBJ1-1; D is ambiguous. The CDR3 runs to 14 residues. Germline V lookup: CDR1 SNHLY, CDR2 FYNNEI. The V and J ends lost 8 bases and 1 base respectively, with 14 bases between them. The CDR3 bases are TGTGCCAGCGGTAGCACGATGGGGAACACTGAAGCTTTCTTT. Its protein is CASGSTMGNTEAFF. Full variable domain (missing parts from reference TRBV2 and TRBJ1-1): EPEVTQTPSHQVTQMGQEVILRCVPISNHLYFYWYRQILGQKVEFLVSFYNNEISEKSEIFDDQFSVERPDGSNFTLKIRSTKLEDSAMYFCASGSTMGNTEAFFGQGTRLTVV.

The chain combines TRBV5-5 with TRBJ2-7, with D unresolved. Trimming shortened V by 0 bases and J by 5 bases, and 12 bases separated the two germline ends. In germline, CDR1 is SGHKS, CDR2 YYEKEE (reference sequence). The CDR3 is 14 residues long. CDR3 residues: CASSLAVMYDEQYF. CDR3 bases: TGTGCCAGCAGCTTGGCAGTTATGTATGACGAGCAGTACTTC. The variable domain in full, with the rest retrieved from reference TRBV5-5 and TRBJ2-7, is DAGVTQSPTHLIKTRGQQVTLRCSPISGHKSVSWYQQVLGQGPQFIFQYYEKEERGRGNFPDRFSARQFPNYSSELNVNALLLGDSALYLCASSLAVMYDEQYFGPGTRLTVT.

This clone was observed a few times. The V and J genes are TRBV6-1 and TRBJ1-5; TRBD1 matches at 7 bases. Germline V gives CDR1 MNHNS, CDR2 SASEGT. The CDR3 totals 17 residues. The V gene end was trimmed by 0 bases and the J gene end by 4 bases; junction bases not matched to a gene: 9. Written as DNA, the CDR3 is TGTGCCAGCAGTGAAGCGATGACAGGGAATTGGAATCAGCCCCAGCATTTT. As protein: CASSEAMTGNWNQPQHF.

This chain uses TRBV5-5 with TRBJ2-3; 9 bases match TRBD2. This CDR3 is built from 16 residues. V lost 4 bases to trimming and J lost 2 bases; unmatched junction nucleotides: 8. CDR1 and CDR2 from the germline V gene are SGHKS and YYEKEE (reference sequence). The CDR3, as DNA: TGTGCCAGCAGCCGTGGCGGGAGGGATTACACAGATACGCAGTATTTT. Its protein is CASSRGGRDYTDTQYF.

This CDR3 reads CASSLVASGRGETQYF. For the CDR3, the DNA is TGTGCCAGCAGCTTGGTTGCCAGCGGGAGAGGAGAGACCCAGTACTTC. The rearrangement uses TRBV5-6 and TRBJ2-5; 8 bases are shared with TRBD2. Per the germline V gene, CDR1 is SGHDT and CDR2 is YYEEEE. This CDR3 comprises 16 residues. Trimming took 0 bases from V and 4 from J; bases not matched to a gene: 8.

The chain combines TRBV19 with TRBJ2-1; 7 nucleotides match TRBD1. The germline gives CDR1 LNHDA, CDR2 SQIVND (reference sequence). The CDR3 has 17 residues. Losses at the gene ends were 5 bases for V and 0 bases for J; bases not matched to a gene: 10. CDR3: CASSFRTGQSSYNEQFF. CDR3 sequence (DNA): TGTGCCAGTAGTTTCCGGACAGGCCAGAGCTCCTACAATGAGCAGTTCTTC.

This chain uses TRBV30 with TRBJ2-7; D may be TRBD1 (6 bases). Germline-derived CDR1 and CDR2 are GTSNPN and SVGIG (reference sequence). This CDR3 has 11 amino acids. The V gene lost 5 bases and the J gene lost 5 bases, with 10 bases spanning the gap. The CDR3 DNA reads TGTGCCTGGGCAGGGGATAACGAGCAGTACTTC. Protein: CAWAGDNEQYF.

V and J are TRBV19 and TRBJ1-4; possibly TRBD1 for D (6 bases). The germline V gene has CDR1 LNHDA and CDR2 SQIVND (reference sequence). Trimming stripped 5 bases from V and 5 bases from J, with 15 bases between. CDR3 length equals 15 residues. The CDR3 sequence is CASSLATGQNEKLFF. DNA for the CDR3: TGTGCCAGTAGTCTTGCGACAGGACAAAATGAAAAACTGTTTTTT.

This chain joins TRBV3-1 (or the pseudogene TRBV3-2) and TRBJ2-1; 8 bases are a match to TRBD2. Germline CDR1 and CDR2: LGHDT and YNNKEL (reference sequence). CDR3 length equals 16 residues. J gave up 6 bases and V 0 bases, and 7 bases lay outside the gene matches. CDR3 amino acids: CASSQDTSGGLNEQFF. The CDR3 DNA sequence: TGTGCCAGCAGCCAAGATACGAGCGGGGGCCTCAATGAGCAGTTCTTC.

The rearrangement uses TRBV10-3 and TRBJ2-1, with D maybe TRBD2 (5 bases). V lost 3 bases and J 4 bases, leaving 10 bases between the germline ends. Germline V gene lookup returns CDR1 ENHRY and CDR2 SYGVKD. The CDR3 has 14 amino acids. The CDR3 spells CAISEKREYNEQFF. The CDR3, as DNA: TGTGCCATCAGTGAAAAACGGGAATACAATGAGCAGTTCTTC.

The rearrangement joins TRBV6-5 to TRBJ1-2; TRBD1 is a possible D gene (6 bases). There are 14 residues in the CDR3. Per germline, CDR1 MNHEY and CDR2 SVGAGI. V dropped 5 bases and J dropped 4 bases, with 14 bases sitting between them. The CDR3 protein is CASSTSQGVYGYTF. For the CDR3, the DNA is TGTGCCAGCAGTACCTCACAGGGCGTCTATGGCTACACCTTC.